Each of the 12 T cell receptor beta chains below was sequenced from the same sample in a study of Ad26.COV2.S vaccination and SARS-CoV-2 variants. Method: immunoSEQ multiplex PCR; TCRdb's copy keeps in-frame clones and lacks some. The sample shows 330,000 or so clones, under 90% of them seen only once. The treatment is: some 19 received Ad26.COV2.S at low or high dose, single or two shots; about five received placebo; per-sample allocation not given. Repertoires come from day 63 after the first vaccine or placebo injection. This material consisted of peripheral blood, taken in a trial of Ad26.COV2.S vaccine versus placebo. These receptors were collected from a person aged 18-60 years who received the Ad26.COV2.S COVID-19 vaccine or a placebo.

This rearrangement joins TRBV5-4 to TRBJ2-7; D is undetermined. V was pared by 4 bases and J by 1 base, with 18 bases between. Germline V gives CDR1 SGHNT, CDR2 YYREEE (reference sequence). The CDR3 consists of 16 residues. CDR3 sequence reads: CASSILDHGPSYEQYF. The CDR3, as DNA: TGTGCCAGCAGCATATTGGACCACGGTCCTTCCTACGAGCAGTACTTC. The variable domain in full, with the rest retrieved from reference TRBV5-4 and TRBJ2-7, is ETGVTQSPTHLIKTRGQQVTLRCSSQSGHNTVSWYQQALGQGPQFIFQYYREEENGRGNFPPRFSGLQFPNYSSELNVNALELDDSALYLCASSILDHGPSYEQYFGPGTRLTVT.

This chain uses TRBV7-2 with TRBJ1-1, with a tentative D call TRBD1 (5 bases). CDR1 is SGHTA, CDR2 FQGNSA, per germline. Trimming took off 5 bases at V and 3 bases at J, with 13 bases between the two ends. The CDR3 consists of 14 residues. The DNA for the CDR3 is TGTGCCAGCAGCCGCGACAGAGCCGACACTGAAGCTTTCTTT. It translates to CASSRDRADTEAFF.

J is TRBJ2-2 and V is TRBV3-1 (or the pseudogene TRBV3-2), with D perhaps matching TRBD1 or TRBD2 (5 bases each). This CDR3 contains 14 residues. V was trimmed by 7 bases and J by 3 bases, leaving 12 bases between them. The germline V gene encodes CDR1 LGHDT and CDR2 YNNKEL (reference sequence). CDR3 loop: CASNSQGDTGELFF. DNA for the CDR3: TGTGCCAGCAACTCTCAGGGAGACACCGGGGAGCTGTTTTTT.

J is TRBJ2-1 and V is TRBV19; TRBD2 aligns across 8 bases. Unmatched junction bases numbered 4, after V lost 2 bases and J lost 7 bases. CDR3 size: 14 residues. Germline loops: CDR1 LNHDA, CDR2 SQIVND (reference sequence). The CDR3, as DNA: TGTGCCAGTAGTATAATCCTAGCGGGTAATGAGCAGTTCTTC. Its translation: CASSIILAGNEQFF.

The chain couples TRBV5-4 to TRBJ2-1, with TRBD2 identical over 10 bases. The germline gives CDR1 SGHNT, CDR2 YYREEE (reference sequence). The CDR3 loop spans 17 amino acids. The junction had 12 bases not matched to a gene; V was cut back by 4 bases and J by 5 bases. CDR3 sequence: CASSPPPGGLANNEQFF. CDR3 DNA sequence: TGTGCCAGCAGCCCCCCCCCGGGGGGACTAGCGAACAATGAGCAGTTCTTC.

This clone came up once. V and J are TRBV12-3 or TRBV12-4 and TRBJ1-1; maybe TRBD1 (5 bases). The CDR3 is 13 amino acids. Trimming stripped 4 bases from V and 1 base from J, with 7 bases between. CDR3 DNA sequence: TGTGCCAGCAGTTGGGGACCGAACACTGAAGCTTTCTTT. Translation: CASSWGPNTEAFF.

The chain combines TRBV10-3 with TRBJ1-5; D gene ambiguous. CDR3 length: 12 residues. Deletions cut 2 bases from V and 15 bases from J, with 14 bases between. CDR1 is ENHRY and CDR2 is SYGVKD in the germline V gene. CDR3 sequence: CAISEGWGSRHF. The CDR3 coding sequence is TGTGCCATCAGTGAGGGGTGGGGATCTCGGCATTTT.

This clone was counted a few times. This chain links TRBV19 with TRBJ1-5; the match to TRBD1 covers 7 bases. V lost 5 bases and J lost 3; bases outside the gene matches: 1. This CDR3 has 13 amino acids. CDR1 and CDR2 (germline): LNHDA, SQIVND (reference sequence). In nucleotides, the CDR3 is TGTGCCAGTAGTGACAGGGTCAATCAGCCCCAGCATTTT. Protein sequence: CASSDRVNQPQHF. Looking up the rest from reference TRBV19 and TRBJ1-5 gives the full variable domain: DGGITQSPKYLFRKEGQNVTLSCEQNLNHDAMYWYRQDPGQGLRLIYYSQIVNDFQKGDIAEGYSVSREKKESFPLTVTSAQKNPTAFYLCASSDRVNQPQHFGDGTRLSIL.

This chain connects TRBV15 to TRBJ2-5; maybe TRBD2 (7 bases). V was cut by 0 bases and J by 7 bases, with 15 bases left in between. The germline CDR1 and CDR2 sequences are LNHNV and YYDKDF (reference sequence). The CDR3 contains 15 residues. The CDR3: CATSRDRGALRTQYF. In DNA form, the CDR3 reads TGTGCCACCAGCAGAGATCGGGGGGCATTGAGGACCCAGTACTTC.

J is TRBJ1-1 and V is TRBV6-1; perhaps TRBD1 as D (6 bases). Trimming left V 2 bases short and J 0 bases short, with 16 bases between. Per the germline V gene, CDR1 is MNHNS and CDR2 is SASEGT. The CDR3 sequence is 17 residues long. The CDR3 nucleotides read TGTGCCAGCAGTGAATATGGGTTGGGGGCCCTGAACACTGAAGCTTTCTTT. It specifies CASSEYGLGALNTEAFF.

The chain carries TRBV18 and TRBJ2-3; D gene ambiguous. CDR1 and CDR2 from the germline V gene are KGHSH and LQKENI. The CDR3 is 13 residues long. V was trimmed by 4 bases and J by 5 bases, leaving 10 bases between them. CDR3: CASSLQDGDTQYF. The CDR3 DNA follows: TGTGCCAGCTCACTTCAGGACGGAGATACGCAGTATTTT.

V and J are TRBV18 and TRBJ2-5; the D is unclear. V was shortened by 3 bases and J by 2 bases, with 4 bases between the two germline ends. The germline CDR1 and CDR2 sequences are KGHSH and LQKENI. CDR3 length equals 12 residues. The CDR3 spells CASSPTQETQYF. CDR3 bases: TGTGCCAGCTCACCCACACAAGAGACCCAGTACTTC. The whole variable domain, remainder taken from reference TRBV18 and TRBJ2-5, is NAGVMQNPRHLVRRRGQEARLRCSPMKGHSHVYWYRQLPEEGLKFMVYLQKENIIDESGMPKERFSAEFPKEGPSILRIQQVVRGDSAAYFCASSPTQETQYFGPGTRLLVL.